The present T cell receptor (beta chain) was sequenced within a study of graft-versus-host responses after intestinal transplantation. General study findings and limits: Patients with graft-donor T cell macrochimerism had high graft-versus-host to host-versus-graft clonal ratios in allografts. Among recipient marrow samples, GvH clones were found; some appeared first in ileum or blood.

Data came from immunoSEQ multiplex PCR; TCRdb stores just in-frame clones and leaves some out. Counted here are approximately 950 clones, 84% occurring once; the ten biggest clones make up about 20%. Processing released intraepithelial and lamina propria lymphocytes from the graft tissue. The CDR3 has 16 amino acids. The germline V and J ends were trimmed by 2 bases and 0 bases, with 12 bases remaining between them. Germline loops: CDR1 SGHRS, CDR2 YFSETQ. As to this clone: Its specificity is unknown.

This clonotype was obtained from a human patient who received an intestinal transplant, so some T cells may come from the graft donor. This sequence joins TRBV5-1 and TRBJ1-3; weak D call: TRBD1 (6 bases). Here the sequenced sample was ileum tissue, taken around 110 days after intestinal transplant. The chain's CDR3 is CASSLIGTNSGNTIYF. The CDR3 nucleotides are TGCGCCAGCAGCTTAATCGGGACAAACTCTGGAAACACCATATATTTT.